The 32 T cell receptor beta chains given below trace back to one sample, sequenced in a study of identical twins. TCRdb itself ran the 5' RACE reads through MiXCR, one entry per CDR3 protein. The sample gives 200,000 to 250,000 distinct CDR3 sequences, about 12% of which show up once; around 4% is in the top ten. In addition, the sample was reused for a study of yellow fever vaccine responses in identical twins.

Source material: memory (CD45RO+) T cells sorted from blood. These receptors were obtained from a woman aged 18-30 years in good health.

V gene TRBV7-2 combines with J gene TRBJ2-7; D unclear. Germline V gene data show CDR1 as SGHTA and CDR2 as FQGNSA. Trimming took 5 bases from V and 7 from J, leaving 21 bases between them. The length of the CDR3 is 15 residues. CDR3 DNA sequence: TGTGCCAGCAGCCCTCGGAGAGGAACCTCTGGTGAGCAGTACTTC. This sequence encodes CASSPRRGTSGEQYF.

This clonotype came up a few times. The V and J genes are TRBV27 and TRBJ2-7, with TRBD2 matching over 8 bases. Germline CDR1 and CDR2: MNHEY and SMNVEV (reference sequence). The CDR3 contains 15 residues. The V segment lost 8 bases and the J segment 0 bases; nucleotides outside the gene matches: 9. The DNA for the CDR3 is TGTGCCAGCCAAGAGGCGGGAGGATTCTCCTACGAGCAGTACTTC. This gives the protein CASQEAGGFSYEQYF.

This clonotype was observed at least ten times. The V and J genes are TRBV5-1 and TRBJ2-3, with TRBD2 as a possible D gene (5 bases). V was pared by 4 bases and J by 0 bases, with 21 bases between. The CDR3 totals 18 residues. Germline-derived CDR1 and CDR2 are SGHRS and YFSETQ. The CDR3 region has the DNA TGCGCCAGCAGCCCTACAACCCCCGGACTGGCTAGCACAGATACGCAGTATTTT. Encoded protein: CASSPTTPGLASTDTQYF.

The J gene is TRBJ2-1, the V gene TRBV6-4, with D possibly TRBD1 on 6 matching bases. The CDR3 extends over 15 amino acids. Trimming took 4 bases from V and 0 from J, leaving 10 bases between them. CDR1 MRHNA and CDR2 SNTAGT come from the germline V gene. Written as DNA, the CDR3 is TGTGCCAGCAGTGCCGGACAGAGCTCCTACAATGAGCAGTTCTTC. Amino acids: CASSAGQSSYNEQFF.

This clonotype came up many times. The chain combines TRBV5-1 with TRBJ2-1, with D possibly matching TRBD1 (5 bases). Trimming took off 0 bases at V and 9 bases at J, with 13 bases between the two ends. There are 14 residues in the CDR3. CDR1 is SGHRS, CDR2 YFSETQ, per germline. The CDR3 coding sequence is TGCGCCAGCAGCTTGGTCAGGGTAGACTTTGAGCAGTTCTTC. Protein sequence: CASSLVRVDFEQFF. Based on the CDR3 plus reference TRBV5-1 and TRBJ2-1, the full variable domain is KAGVTQTPRYLIKTRGQQVTLSCSPISGHRSVSWYQQTPGQGLQFLFEYFSETQRNKGNFPGRFSGRQFSNSRSEMNVSTLELGDSALYLCASSLVRVDFEQFFGPGTRLTVL.

The chain joins TRBV7-9 to TRBJ2-1, with 9 bases matching TRBD1. V shed 5 bases and J 7 bases; nucleotides not matched to a gene: 3. CDR1 and CDR2 from the germline V gene are SEHNR and FQNEAQ (reference sequence). This CDR3 contains 13 residues. CDR3 amino acids: CASSRTGANEQFF. CDR3 nucleotide sequence: TGTGCCAGCAGCAGGACAGGGGCAAATGAGCAGTTCTTC.

This clonotype was counted between two and nine times. The rearrangement links TRBV5-1 to TRBJ1-1, with 8 bases matching TRBD1. The CDR3 length is 14 residues. V dropped 3 bases and J dropped 1; count of bases not matched to a gene: 2. Per germline, CDR1 SGHRS and CDR2 YFSETQ. CDR3 DNA: TGCGCCAGCAGCTCACAGGGGGGGAACACTGAAGCTTTCTTT. Amino acids: CASSSQGGNTEAFF.

The rearrangement uses TRBV10-3 and TRBJ2-5; 11 bases agree with TRBD2. CDR1 and CDR2 from the germline V gene are ENHRY and SYGVKD. The ends lost 6 bases at V and 2 bases at J; junction bases unmatched: 2. The CDR3 contains 14 residues. The CDR3 nucleotides read TGTGCCATCAGCAGACTAGCGGGACAAGAGACCCAGTACTTC. The encoded protein is CAISRLAGQETQYF.

This clonotype was picked up a small number of times. The CDR3 here is CASSLGLNKGAGEFTDTQYF. The CDR3 DNA sequence: TGTGCCAGCAGCTTGGGACTGAATAAGGGGGCGGGTGAGTTCACAGATACGCAGTATTTT. This sequence joins TRBV5-6 and TRBJ2-3, with 7 bases fitting TRBD1. The V segment lost 0 bases and the J segment 2 bases; nucleotides outside the gene matches: 18. The germline V gene has CDR1 SGHDT and CDR2 YYEEEE. The CDR3 is made up of 20 amino acids. Using reference TRBV5-6 and TRBJ2-3 for the parts outside the CDR3, the full variable domain is DAGVTQSPTHLIKTRGQQVTLRCSPKSGHDTVSWYQQALGQGPQFIFQYYEEEERQRGNFPDRFSGHQFPNYSSELNVNALLLGDSALYLCASSLGLNKGAGEFTDTQYFGPGTRLTVL.

The rearrangement links TRBV6-2 or TRBV6-3 to TRBJ2-2, with unresolved D. The CDR3 runs to 14 residues. The germline gives CDR1 MNHEY, CDR2 SVGEGT. Trimming left V 10 bases short and J 4 bases short, with 16 bases between. CDR3: CATALLSLTGELFF. As DNA, the CDR3 is TGTGCCACCGCCCTACTCTCTCTCACCGGGGAGCTGTTTTTT.

This clonotype has more than one count but fewer than ten. V and J are TRBV19 and TRBJ2-2; 7 bases fit TRBD1. The CDR3 consists of 14 residues. The germline V gene encodes CDR1 LNHDA and CDR2 SQIVND (reference sequence). The V gene end was trimmed by 7 bases and the J gene end by 5 bases; junction bases not matched to a gene: 7. The CDR3 region has the DNA TGTGCCAGTAAAGGGGACAGTATTACCGGGGAGCTGTTTTTT. It encodes CASKGDSITGELFF.

In DNA, the CDR3 is TGTGCCAGCAGGGGGCTGGGCTACCTCGAGCAGTACTTC. This encodes CASRGLGYLEQYF. The chain carries TRBV6-1 and TRBJ2-7, with D maybe TRBD1 (5 bases). Germline V lookup: CDR1 MNHNS, CDR2 SASEGT. CDR3 size: 13 residues. Trimming pared 6 bases from V and 6 bases from J, leaving 15 bases between.

The chain couples TRBV7-8 to TRBJ1-2; D possibly corresponds to TRBD1 (5 bases). The CDR3 is 16 amino acids. V was trimmed by 3 bases and J by 6 bases, leaving 20 bases between them. The germline gives CDR1 SGHVS, CDR2 FQNEAQ. Here the CDR3 reads CASSFTLREGENGYTF. As DNA, the CDR3 is TGTGCCAGCAGCTTCACCCTACGAGAAGGGGAAAATGGCTACACCTTC.

This clonotype was detected many times. The chain has TRBV6-2 or TRBV6-3 and TRBJ2-6; D gene ambiguous. The germline gives CDR1 MNHEY, CDR2 SVGEGT. The CDR3 consists of 15 residues. V lost 0 bases and J 0 bases, leaving 3 bases between the germline ends. The CDR3 DNA reads as TGTGCCAGCAGTTACTCGGTCTCTGGGGCCAACGTCCTGACTTTC. Protein sequence: CASSYSVSGANVLTF.

This clonotype was observed at least ten times. V and J are TRBV20-1 and TRBJ2-5; D tentatively fits TRBD1 or TRBD2 (5 bases each). V dropped 1 base and J dropped 2 bases, with 11 bases sitting between them. Germline V gene data show CDR1 as DFQATT and CDR2 as SNEGSKA (reference sequence). The CDR3 covers 14 residues. The CDR3, as DNA: TGCAGTGCTAGAGCTCCGGGACCACAAGAGACCCAGTACTTC. Protein sequence: CSARAPGPQETQYF.

This clonotype was recorded a few times. V and J are TRBV18 and TRBJ1-2, with D unresolved. The germline gives CDR1 KGHSH, CDR2 LQKENI. The CDR3 sequence is 11 residues long. The germline V and J ends were trimmed by 8 bases and 2 bases, with 6 bases remaining between them. For the CDR3, the DNA is TGTGCCAGCGGGCAGAACTATGGCTACACCTTC. Translating it yields CASGQNYGYTF. Full variable domain (outside the CDR3, taken from reference TRBV18 and TRBJ1-2): NAGVMQNPRHLVRRRGQEARLRCSPMKGHSHVYWYRQLPEEGLKFMVYLQKENIIDESGMPKERFSAEFPKEGPSILRIQQVVRGDSAAYFCASGQNYGYTFGSGTRLTVV.

There are a few counts of this clonotype. The genes are TRBV4-2 and TRBJ2-7; the D gene is possibly TRBD1 (6 bases). V lost 1 base, J lost 2 bases, and 9 bases lay in between. Germline V gene sequence: CDR1 LGHNA, CDR2 YNFKEQ. The CDR3 is 14 amino acids. CDR3 region: CASSQGGQAYEQYF. The CDR3 DNA reads as TGTGCCAGCAGCCAAGGGGGGCAAGCCTACGAGCAGTACTTC.

In this sample, this clonotype turned up a few times. The genes are TRBV30 and TRBJ2-4, with D perhaps matching TRBD1 (6 bases). The V and J ends lost 6 bases and 7 bases respectively, with 22 bases between them. Germline CDR1 reads GTSNPN; CDR2 reads SVGIG (reference sequence). The CDR3 runs to 15 residues. CDR3 sequence: CACSDRGRGRNIQYF. The CDR3, as DNA: TGTGCCTGTTCTGATCGTGGCAGGGGAAGGAACATTCAGTACTTC. The full variable domain, with the rest looked up from reference TRBV30 and TRBJ2-4, is SQTIHQWPATLVQPVGSPLSLECTVEGTSNPNLYWYRQAAGRGLQLLFYSVGIGQISSEVPQNLSASRPQDRQFILSSKKLLLSDSGFYLCACSDRGRGRNIQYFGAGTRLSVL.

A few counts support this clonotype. The J gene is TRBJ2-5, the V gene TRBV3-1; D assignment may be TRBD1 or TRBD2 (5 bases each). V was trimmed by 6 bases and J by 2 bases, leaving 7 bases between them. Germline V gives CDR1 LGHDT, CDR2 YNNKEL (reference sequence). This CDR3 region has 12 residues. In DNA form, the CDR3 reads TGTGCCAGCAGGGGGGTACAAGAGACCCAGTACTTC. Encoded protein: CASRGVQETQYF.

The rearrangement links TRBV12-3 or TRBV12-4 to TRBJ2-7, with 7 bases identical to TRBD2. V was pared by 1 base and J by 7 bases, with 10 bases of the junction left unmatched. CDR3 length: 15 residues. The CDR3 loop reads CASSLDLGAGGEQYF. For the CDR3, the DNA is TGTGCCAGCAGTTTAGATCTAGGGGCCGGGGGGGAGCAGTACTTC.

The chain recombines TRBV9 with TRBJ2-2; 7 bases fit TRBD2. V shed 4 bases and J 3 bases; nucleotides not matched to a gene: 9. CDR3 length: 16 amino acids. Germline values: CDR1 SGDLS, CDR2 YYNGEE. CDR3 loop: CASSPQGGMDTGELFF. CDR3 bases: TGTGCCAGCAGCCCCCAGGGAGGGATGGACACCGGGGAGCTGTTTTTT.

This clonotype was observed at least ten times. This rearrangement joins TRBV4-3 to TRBJ2-5; the D gene is possibly TRBD1 (6 bases). The germline V and J ends were trimmed by 0 bases and 4 bases, with 15 bases remaining between them. The CDR3 length is 16 residues. Germline lookup yields CDR1 LGHNA and CDR2 YSLEER. As DNA, the CDR3 is TGCGCCAGCAGCCAAGAAACAGGGATGGTTGGAGAGACCCAGTACTTC. Its translation is CASSQETGMVGETQYF.

This clonotype occurred many times. The chain couples TRBV5-6 to TRBJ2-5, with 8 bases aligning to TRBD1. In germline, CDR1 is SGHDT, CDR2 YYEEEE. This CDR3 contains 18 residues. Trimming at V came to 4 bases and at J to 5 bases, leaving 19 bases not matched to a gene. CDR3 amino acids: CASSIPTRGQGGKETQYF. The CDR3 nucleotides are TGTGCCAGCAGCATCCCGACAAGAGGACAGGGAGGAAAGGAGACCCAGTACTTC.

The V call is TRBV18, the J call TRBJ2-1; no definite D call. Between the trimmed V and J ends, which lost 0 bases and 13 bases, there was a span of 16 bases. This CDR3 is 14 amino acids long. From germline, CDR1 is KGHSH and CDR2 LQKENI. The CDR3 spells CASSPPNGGLAQFF. The CDR3 DNA reads TGTGCCAGCTCACCACCGAATGGCGGCCTGGCCCAGTTCTTC. Based on the CDR3 plus reference TRBV18 and TRBJ2-1, the full variable domain is NAGVMQNPRHLVRRRGQEARLRCSPMKGHSHVYWYRQLPEEGLKFMVYLQKENIIDESGMPKERFSAEFPKEGPSILRIQQVVRGDSAAYFCASSPPNGGLAQFFGPGTRLTVL.

The chain recombines TRBV19 with TRBJ2-2; no clear D gene. The V gene lost 1 base and the J gene lost 1 base, with 4 bases spanning the gap. This CDR3 contains 14 residues. Germline-derived CDR1 and CDR2 are LNHDA and SQIVND (reference sequence). CDR3 protein: CASSIVENTGELFF. The CDR3 region has the DNA TGTGCCAGTAGTATAGTGGAGAACACCGGGGAGCTGTTTTTT.

Many counts were recorded for this clonotype. The chain uses TRBV5-1 and TRBJ1-2; D is uncertain. Trimming took off 4 bases at V and 4 bases at J, with 11 bases between the two ends. CDR3 length: 13 amino acids. Germline V gene data show CDR1 as SGHRS and CDR2 as YFSETQ. The CDR3 here is CASSTGDLYGYTF. In DNA form, the CDR3 reads TGCGCCAGCAGCACCGGGGATCTCTATGGCTACACCTTC.

This clonotype occurred a few times. The rearrangement links TRBV7-9 to TRBJ2-5; D tentatively fits TRBD1 or TRBD2 (5 bases each). CDR1 SEHNR and CDR2 FQNEAQ come from the germline V gene (reference sequence). V was clipped by 4 bases and J by 1 base, with 13 bases between them. The CDR3 runs 15 residues. CDR3 loop: CASSSRGRIQETQYF. CDR3 nucleotides: TGTGCCAGCAGCTCAAGGGGACGGATCCAAGAGACCCAGTACTTC.

This clonotype was counted a few times. The chain employs TRBV5-4 and TRBJ2-1; D is unclear. The CDR3 is 14 residues long. The germline V gene encodes CDR1 SGHNT and CDR2 YYREEE (reference sequence). V was shortened by 0 bases and J by 6 bases, with 10 bases between the two germline ends. The CDR3 region is CASSLVPSANEQFF. In DNA, the CDR3 is TGTGCCAGCAGCTTGGTTCCGTCAGCCAATGAGCAGTTCTTC.

The rearrangement joins TRBV7-2 to TRBJ2-7, with a weak D call TRBD2 (6 bases). V lost 1 base and J 4 bases, leaving 11 bases between the germline ends. Germline V lookup: CDR1 SGHTA, CDR2 FQGNSA. CDR3 length: 14 amino acids. CDR3: CASSLEEGRYEQYF. The CDR3 nucleotides read TGTGCCAGCAGCTTAGAGGAGGGGAGATACGAGCAGTACTTC.

This clonotype was found a few times. This chain links TRBV30 with TRBJ2-7, with D maybe TRBD2 (5 bases). The CDR3 loop spans 13 amino acids. The germline gives CDR1 GTSNPN, CDR2 SVGIG (reference sequence). CDR3 DNA sequence: TGTGCTTACCTGATGGAGGTCTCGGGGGAGCAGTACTTC. Translating gives CAYLMEVSGEQYF.

V usage is TRBV7-2 and J usage is TRBJ2-1; D may correspond to TRBD1 or TRBD2 (6 bases each). This CDR3 contains 12 residues. Germline V gene data show CDR1 as SGHTA and CDR2 as FQGNSA. V was cut by 8 bases and J by 9 bases, with 14 bases left in between. In nucleotides, the CDR3 is TGTGCCAGCGCTGGGGGCGGGGTTGAGCAGTTCTTC. This gives the protein CASAGGGVEQFF. Full variable domain (rest looked up from reference TRBV7-2 and TRBJ2-1): GAGVSQSPSNKVTEKGKDVELRCDPISGHTALYWYRQSLGQGLEFLIYFQGNSAPDKSGLPSDRFSAERTGGSVSTLTIQRTQQEDSAVYLCASAGGGVEQFFGPGTRLTVL.

This clonotype was detected a few times. This chain joins TRBV12-3 or TRBV12-4 and TRBJ2-6; D possibly corresponds to TRBD1 (6 bases). The germline V and J ends were trimmed by 3 bases and 2 bases, with 8 bases remaining between them. The CDR3 has 15 residues. The CDR3 sequence is CASSFEGAGANVLTF. CDR3 nucleotides: TGTGCCAGCAGTTTTGAGGGGGCTGGGGCCAACGTCCTGACTTTC.